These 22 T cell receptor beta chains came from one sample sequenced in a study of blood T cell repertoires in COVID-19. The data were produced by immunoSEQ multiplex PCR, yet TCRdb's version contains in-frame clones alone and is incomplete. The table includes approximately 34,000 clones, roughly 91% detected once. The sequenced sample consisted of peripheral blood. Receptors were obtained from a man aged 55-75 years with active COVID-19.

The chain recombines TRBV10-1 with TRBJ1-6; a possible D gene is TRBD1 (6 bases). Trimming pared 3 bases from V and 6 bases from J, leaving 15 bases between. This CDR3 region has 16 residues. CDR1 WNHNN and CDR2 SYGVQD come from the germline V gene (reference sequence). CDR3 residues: CASSDFQGSCNSPLHF. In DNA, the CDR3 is TGCGCCAGCAGTGATTTCCAGGGGTCGTGTAATTCACCCCTCCACTTT.

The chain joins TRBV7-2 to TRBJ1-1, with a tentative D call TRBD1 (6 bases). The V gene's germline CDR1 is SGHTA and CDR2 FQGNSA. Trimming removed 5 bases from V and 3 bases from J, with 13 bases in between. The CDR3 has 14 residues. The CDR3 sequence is CASSPTRGYTEAFF. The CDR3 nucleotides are TGTGCCAGCAGCCCCACCAGGGGTTACACTGAAGCTTTCTTT.

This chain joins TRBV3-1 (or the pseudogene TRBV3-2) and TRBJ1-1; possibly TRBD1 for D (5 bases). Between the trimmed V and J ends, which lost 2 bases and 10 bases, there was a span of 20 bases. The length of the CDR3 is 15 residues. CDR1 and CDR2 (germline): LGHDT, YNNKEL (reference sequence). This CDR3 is CASSQNGRVGLGAFF. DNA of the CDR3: TGTGCCAGCAGCCAAAATGGCAGGGTGGGATTGGGAGCTTTCTTT.

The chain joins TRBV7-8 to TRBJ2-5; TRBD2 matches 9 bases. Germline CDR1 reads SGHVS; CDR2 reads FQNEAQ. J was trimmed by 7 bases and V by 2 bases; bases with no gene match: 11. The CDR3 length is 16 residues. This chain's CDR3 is CASSLTSGRSLGTQYF. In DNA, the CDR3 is TGTGCCAGCAGCTTAACGAGCGGGAGGTCGCTGGGGACCCAGTACTTC.

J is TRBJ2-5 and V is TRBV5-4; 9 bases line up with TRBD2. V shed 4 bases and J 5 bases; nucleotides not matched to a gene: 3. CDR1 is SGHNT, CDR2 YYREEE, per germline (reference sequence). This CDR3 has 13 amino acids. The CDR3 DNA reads TGTGCCAGCAGCCTAGCGGGGAAGGAGACCCAGTACTTC. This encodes CASSLAGKETQYF. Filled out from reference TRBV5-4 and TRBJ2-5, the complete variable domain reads ETGVTQSPTHLIKTRGQQVTLRCSSQSGHNTVSWYQQALGQGPQFIFQYYREEENGRGNFPPRFSGLQFPNYSSELNVNALELDDSALYLCASSLAGKETQYFGPGTRLLVL.

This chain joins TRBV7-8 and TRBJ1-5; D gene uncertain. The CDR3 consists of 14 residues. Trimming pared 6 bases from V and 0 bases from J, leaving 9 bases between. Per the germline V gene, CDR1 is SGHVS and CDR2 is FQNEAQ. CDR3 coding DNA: TGTGCCAGCAGATTCGGAGCTAGCAATCAGCCCCAGCATTTT. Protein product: CASRFGASNQPQHF.

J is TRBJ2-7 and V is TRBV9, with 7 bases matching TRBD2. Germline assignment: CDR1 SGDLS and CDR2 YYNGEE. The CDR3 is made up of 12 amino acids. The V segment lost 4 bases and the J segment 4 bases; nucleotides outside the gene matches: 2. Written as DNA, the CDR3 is TGTGCCAGCAGCCAGGGAGGGTACGAGCAGTACTTC. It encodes CASSQGGYEQYF.

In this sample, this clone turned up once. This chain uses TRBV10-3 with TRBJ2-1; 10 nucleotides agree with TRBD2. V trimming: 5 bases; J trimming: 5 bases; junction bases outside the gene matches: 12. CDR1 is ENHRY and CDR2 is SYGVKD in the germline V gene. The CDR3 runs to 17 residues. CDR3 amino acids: CAISSGPGLANHNEQFF. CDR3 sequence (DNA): TGTGCCATCAGTTCCGGTCCGGGACTAGCGAATCACAATGAGCAGTTCTTC.

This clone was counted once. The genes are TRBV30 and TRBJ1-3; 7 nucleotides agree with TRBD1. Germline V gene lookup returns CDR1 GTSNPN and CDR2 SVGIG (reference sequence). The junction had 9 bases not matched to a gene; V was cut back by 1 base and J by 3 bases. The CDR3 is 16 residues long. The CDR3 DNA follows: TGTGCCTGGAGTGACCGCACCAGGGGGATTGGAAACACCATATATTTT. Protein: CAWSDRTRGIGNTIYF.

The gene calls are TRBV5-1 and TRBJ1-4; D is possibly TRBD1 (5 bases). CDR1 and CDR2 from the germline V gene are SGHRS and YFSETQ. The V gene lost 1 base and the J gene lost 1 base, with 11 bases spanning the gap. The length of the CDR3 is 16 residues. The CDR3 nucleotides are TGCGCCAGCAGCTTGACCAACGGGGGAACTAATGAAAAACTGTTTTTT. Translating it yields CASSLTNGGTNEKLFF.

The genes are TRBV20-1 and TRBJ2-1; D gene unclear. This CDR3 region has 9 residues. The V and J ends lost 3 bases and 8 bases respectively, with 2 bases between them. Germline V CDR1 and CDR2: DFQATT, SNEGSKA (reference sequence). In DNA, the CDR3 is TGCAGTGCTAGCTATGAGCAGTTCTTC. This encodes CSASYEQFF.

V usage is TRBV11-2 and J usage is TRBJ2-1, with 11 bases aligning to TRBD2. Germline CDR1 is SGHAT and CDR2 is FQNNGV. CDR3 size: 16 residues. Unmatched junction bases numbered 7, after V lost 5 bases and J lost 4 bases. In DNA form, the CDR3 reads TGTGCCAGCAGCGGTGGGCTAGCGGGGGGTTACAATGAGCAGTTCTTC. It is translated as CASSGGLAGGYNEQFF. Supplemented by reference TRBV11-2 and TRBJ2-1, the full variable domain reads EAGVAQSPRYKIIEKRQSVAFWCNPISGHATLYWYQQILGQGPKLLIQFQNNGVVDDSQLPKDRFSAERLKGVDSTLKIQPAKLEDSAVYLCASSGGLAGGYNEQFFGPGTRLTVL.

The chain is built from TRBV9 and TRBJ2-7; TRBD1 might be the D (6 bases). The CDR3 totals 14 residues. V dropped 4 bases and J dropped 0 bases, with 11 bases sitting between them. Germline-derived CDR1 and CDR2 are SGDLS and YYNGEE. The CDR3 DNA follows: TGTGCCAGCAGCAGGACAGATGGCTCCTACGAGCAGTACTTC. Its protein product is CASSRTDGSYEQYF.

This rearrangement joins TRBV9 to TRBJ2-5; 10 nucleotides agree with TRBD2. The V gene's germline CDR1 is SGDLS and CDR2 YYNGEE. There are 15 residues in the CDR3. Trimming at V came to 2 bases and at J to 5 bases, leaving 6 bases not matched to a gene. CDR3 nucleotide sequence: TGTGCCAGCAGCGTTGGCACGACTAGCGGGGAGACCCAGTACTTC. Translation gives CASSVGTTSGETQYF.

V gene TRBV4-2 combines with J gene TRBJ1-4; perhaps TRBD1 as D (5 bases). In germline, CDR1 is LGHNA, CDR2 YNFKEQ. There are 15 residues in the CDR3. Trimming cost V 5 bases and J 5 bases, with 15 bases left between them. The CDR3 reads CASSSPGGGNEKLFF. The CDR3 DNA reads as TGTGCCAGCAGCTCCCCTGGGGGAGGGAATGAAAAACTGTTTTTT.

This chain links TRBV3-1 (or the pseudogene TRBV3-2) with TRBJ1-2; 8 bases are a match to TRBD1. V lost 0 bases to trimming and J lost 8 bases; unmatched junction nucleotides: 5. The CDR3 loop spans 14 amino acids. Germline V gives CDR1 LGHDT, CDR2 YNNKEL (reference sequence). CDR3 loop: CASSQEGRGLGYTF. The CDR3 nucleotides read TGTGCCAGCAGCCAAGAGGGCAGGGGGCTCGGCTACACCTTC.

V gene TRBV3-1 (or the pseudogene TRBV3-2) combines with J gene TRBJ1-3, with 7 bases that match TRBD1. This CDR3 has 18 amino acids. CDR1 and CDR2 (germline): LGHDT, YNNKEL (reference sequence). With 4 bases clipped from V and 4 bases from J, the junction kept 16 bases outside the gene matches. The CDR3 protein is CASSPSGAGGLSGNTIYF. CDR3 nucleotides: TGTGCCAGCAGCCCCTCCGGGGCAGGGGGATTGTCAGGAAACACCATATATTTT.

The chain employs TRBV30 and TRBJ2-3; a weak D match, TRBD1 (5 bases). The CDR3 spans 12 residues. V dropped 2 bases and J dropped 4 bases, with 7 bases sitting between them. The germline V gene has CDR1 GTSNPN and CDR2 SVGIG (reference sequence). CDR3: CAWSLQADTQYF. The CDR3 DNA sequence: TGTGCCTGGAGTTTACAGGCAGATACGCAGTATTTT.

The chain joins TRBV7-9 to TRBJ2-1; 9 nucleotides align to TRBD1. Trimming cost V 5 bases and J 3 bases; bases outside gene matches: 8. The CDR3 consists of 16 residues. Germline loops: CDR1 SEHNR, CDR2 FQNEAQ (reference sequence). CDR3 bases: TGTGCCAGCAGCCAACACACAGGGGGCGGCTACAATGAGCAGTTCTTC. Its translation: CASSQHTGGGYNEQFF.

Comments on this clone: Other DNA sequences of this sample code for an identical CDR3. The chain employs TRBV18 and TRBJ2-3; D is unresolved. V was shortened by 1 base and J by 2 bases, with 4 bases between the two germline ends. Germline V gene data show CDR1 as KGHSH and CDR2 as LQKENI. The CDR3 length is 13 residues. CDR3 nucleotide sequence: TGTGCCAGCTCACCACTAGCCACAGATACGCAGTATTTT. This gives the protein CASSPLATDTQYF. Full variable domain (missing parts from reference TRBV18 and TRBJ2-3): NAGVMQNPRHLVRRRGQEARLRCSPMKGHSHVYWYRQLPEEGLKFMVYLQKENIIDESGMPKERFSAEFPKEGPSILRIQQVVRGDSAAYFCASSPLATDTQYFGPGTRLTVL.

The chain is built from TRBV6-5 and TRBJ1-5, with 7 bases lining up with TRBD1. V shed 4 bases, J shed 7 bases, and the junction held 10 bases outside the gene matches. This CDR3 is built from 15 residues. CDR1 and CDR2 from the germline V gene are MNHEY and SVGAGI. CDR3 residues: CASSSGRGSGQPQHF. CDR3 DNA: TGTGCCAGCAGTTCGGGCAGGGGGTCAGGGCAGCCCCAGCATTTT.

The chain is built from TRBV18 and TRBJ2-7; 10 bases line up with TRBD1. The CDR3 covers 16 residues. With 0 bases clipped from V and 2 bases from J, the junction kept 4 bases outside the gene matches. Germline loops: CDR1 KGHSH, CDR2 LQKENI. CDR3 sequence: CASSPPSTGGAYEQYF. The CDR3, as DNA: TGTGCCAGCTCACCACCATCGACAGGGGGCGCCTACGAGCAGTACTTC.